This T cell receptor beta chain was identified in a study of blood T cell repertoires in COVID-19. Study-level background: COVID-19 samples from acute and convalescent phases originated in the United States, Italy and Spain. PBMCs, B-cell-depleted T cells, or T cells were the source of the cDNA or gDNA that made up the material.

In the authors' methods: Quantification of nucleated cells was approximated via reference gene primer amplification. Profiling relied on immunoSEQ multiplex PCR, and the TCRdb table lists in-frame clones only, not all of them. V and J calls plus clone size are reproduced from that table; the DNA served to infer D and trimming. The table lists around 200,000 clones, roughly 90% of them singletons. Trimming at V came to 1 base and at J to 6 bases, leaving 8 bases not matched to a gene. The CDR3 loop spans 16 amino acids. The germline gives CDR1 SEHNR, CDR2 FQNEAQ (reference sequence). The gene calls are TRBV7-9 and TRBJ2-1; 8 bases line up with TRBD2. The sequence came from a man between 18 and 35 years old with active or convalescent COVID-19. Sequencing was done on a sample of peripheral blood. Here the CDR3 reads CASSLDLGRAGNEQFF. The CDR3 DNA reads TGTGCCAGCAGCTTAGATCTCGGGAGGGCTGGCAATGAGCAGTTCTTC.